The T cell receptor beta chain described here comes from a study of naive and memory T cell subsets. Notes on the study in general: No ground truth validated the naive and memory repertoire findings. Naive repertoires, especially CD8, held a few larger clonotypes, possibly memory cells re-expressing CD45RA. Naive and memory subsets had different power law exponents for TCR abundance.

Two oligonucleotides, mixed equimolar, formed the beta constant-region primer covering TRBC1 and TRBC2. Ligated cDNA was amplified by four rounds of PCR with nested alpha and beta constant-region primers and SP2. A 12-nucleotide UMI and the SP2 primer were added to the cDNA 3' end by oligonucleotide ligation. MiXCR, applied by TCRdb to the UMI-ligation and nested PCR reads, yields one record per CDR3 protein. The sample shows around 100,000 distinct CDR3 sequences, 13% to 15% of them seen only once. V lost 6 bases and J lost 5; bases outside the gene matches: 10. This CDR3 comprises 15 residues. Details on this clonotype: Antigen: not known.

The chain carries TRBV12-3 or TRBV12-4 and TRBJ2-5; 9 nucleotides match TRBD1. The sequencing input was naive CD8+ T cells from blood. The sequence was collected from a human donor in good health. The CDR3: CASSPGGQGRETQYF. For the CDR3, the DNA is TGTGCCAGCAGCCCGGGGGGACAGGGACGGGAGACCCAGTACTTC.